The 6 T cell receptor beta chains below come from one sample, sequenced in a study of monozygotic twins with inflammatory bowel disease. TCRdb reprocessed the 5' RACE reads and keeps a single row for each CDR3 protein, giving no DNA. This sample lists 300,000 to 450,000 distinct CDR3 sequences; its ten largest clones have 2.5% to 3%. The sample taken for sequencing was blood. The receptor source for this set is a human donor with ulcerative colitis or Crohn's disease, or a healthy co-twin of an affected twin (not recorded which).

This chain links TRBV7-2 with TRBJ1-5. Per the germline V gene, CDR1 is SGHTA and CDR2 is FQGNSA. This CDR3 is 13 amino acids long. The CDR3 loop is CASSLGPNQPQHF.

The V call is TRBV6-2 or TRBV6-3, the J call TRBJ2-1; the TRBD1 assignment by TCRdb is unverifiable without DNA. The CDR3 contains 14 residues. The germline CDR1 and CDR2 sequences are MNHEY and SVGEGT. The CDR3 protein is CASRRDRVYNEQFF.

V gene TRBV6-2 or TRBV6-3 combines with J gene TRBJ2-1; checking the TCRdb D call of TRBD1 is not possible without DNA. Germline-derived CDR1 and CDR2 are MNHEY and SVGEGT. CDR3 length equals 14 residues. CDR3 residues: CASSRQGQYNEQFF.

J is TRBJ2-1 and V is TRBV7-6; checking the TCRdb D call of TRBD1 is not possible without DNA. The CDR3 length is 13 residues. Germline CDR1 and CDR2: SGHVS and FNYEAQ. This CDR3 is CASSLRERGEQFF.

This rearrangement joins TRBV20-1 to TRBJ1-4; as DNA is missing, the TRBD1 call by TCRdb cannot be tested. CDR1 DFQATT and CDR2 SNEGSKA come from the germline V gene (reference sequence). CDR3 length: 16 amino acids. Here the CDR3 reads CSAGALGGRGIEKLFF.

The rearrangement links TRBV5-1 to TRBJ2-2. CDR3 length: 14 amino acids. CDR1 and CDR2 from the germline V gene are SGHRS and YFSETQ. The CDR3 loop is CASSLAVNTGELFF.